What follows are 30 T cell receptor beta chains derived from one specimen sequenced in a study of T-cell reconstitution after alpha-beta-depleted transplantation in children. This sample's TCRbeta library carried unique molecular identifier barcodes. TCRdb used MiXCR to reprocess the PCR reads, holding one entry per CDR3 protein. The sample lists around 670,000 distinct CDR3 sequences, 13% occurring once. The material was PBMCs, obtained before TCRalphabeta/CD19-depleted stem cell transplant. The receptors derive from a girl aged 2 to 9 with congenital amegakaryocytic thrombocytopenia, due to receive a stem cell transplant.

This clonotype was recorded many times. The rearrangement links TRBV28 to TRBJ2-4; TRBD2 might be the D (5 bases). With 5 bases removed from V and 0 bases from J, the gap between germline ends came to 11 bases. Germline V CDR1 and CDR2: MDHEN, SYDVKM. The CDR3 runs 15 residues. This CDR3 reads CASSTSGLAKNIQYF. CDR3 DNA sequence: TGTGCCAGCAGTACCAGCGGACTAGCCAAAAACATTCAGTACTTC.

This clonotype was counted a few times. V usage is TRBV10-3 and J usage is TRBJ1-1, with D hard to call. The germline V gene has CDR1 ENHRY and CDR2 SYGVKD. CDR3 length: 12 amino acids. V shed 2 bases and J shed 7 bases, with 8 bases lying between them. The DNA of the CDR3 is TGTGCCATCAGTGAGGGGGAATATGAAGCTTTCTTT. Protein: CAISEGEYEAFF.

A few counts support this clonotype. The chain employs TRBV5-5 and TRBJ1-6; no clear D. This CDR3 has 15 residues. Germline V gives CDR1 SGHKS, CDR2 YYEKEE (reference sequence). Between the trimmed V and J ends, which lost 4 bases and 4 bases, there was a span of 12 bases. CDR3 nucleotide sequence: TGTGCCAGCAGCCGAGAAAAAGAGTATAATTCACCCCTCCACTTT. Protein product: CASSREKEYNSPLHF.

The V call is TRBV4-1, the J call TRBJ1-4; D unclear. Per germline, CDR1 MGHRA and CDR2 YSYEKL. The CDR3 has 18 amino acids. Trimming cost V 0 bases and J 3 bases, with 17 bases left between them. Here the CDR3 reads CASSQDATRAVSNEKLFF. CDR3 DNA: TGCGCCAGCAGCCAAGACGCAACCCGGGCAGTTTCTAATGAAAAACTGTTTTTT.

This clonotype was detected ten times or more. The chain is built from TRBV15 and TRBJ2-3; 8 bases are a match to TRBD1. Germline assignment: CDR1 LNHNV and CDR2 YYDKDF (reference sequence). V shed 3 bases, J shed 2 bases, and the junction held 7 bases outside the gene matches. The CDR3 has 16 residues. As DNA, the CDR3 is TGTGCCACCAGCAGGAAGGACAGGGAGAACACAGATACGCAGTATTTT. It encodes CATSRKDRENTDTQYF.

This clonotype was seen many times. CDR3 amino acids: CSAASGMFSYNEQFF. The CDR3 region has the DNA TGCAGTGCTGCTAGCGGGATGTTCTCCTACAATGAGCAGTTCTTC. This chain connects TRBV20-1 to TRBJ2-1, with TRBD2 identical over 9 bases. Germline assignment: CDR1 DFQATT and CDR2 SNEGSKA (reference sequence). The CDR3 length is 15 residues. The J segment lost 0 bases and the V segment lost 5 bases, leaving 5 bases of the junction unmatched.

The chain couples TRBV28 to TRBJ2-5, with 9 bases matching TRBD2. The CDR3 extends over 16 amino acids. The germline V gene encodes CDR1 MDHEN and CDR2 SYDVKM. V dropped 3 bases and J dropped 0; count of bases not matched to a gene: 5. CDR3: CASSFGLAGNQETQYF. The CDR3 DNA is TGTGCCAGCAGTTTCGGTCTAGCGGGAAACCAAGAGACCCAGTACTTC.

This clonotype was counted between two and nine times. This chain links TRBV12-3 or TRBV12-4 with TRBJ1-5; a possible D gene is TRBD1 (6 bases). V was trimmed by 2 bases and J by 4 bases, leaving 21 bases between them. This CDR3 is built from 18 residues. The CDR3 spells CASSLSGGFAGTNQPQHF. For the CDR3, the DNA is TGTGCCAGCAGTTTATCTGGAGGATTTGCAGGGACAAATCAGCCCCAGCATTTT.

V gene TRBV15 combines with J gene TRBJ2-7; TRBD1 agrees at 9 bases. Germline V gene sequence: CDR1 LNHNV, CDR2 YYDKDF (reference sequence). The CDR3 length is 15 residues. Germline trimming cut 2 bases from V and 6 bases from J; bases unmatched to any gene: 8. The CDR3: CATSRKGTGFGEQYF. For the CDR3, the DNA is TGTGCCACCAGCAGAAAAGGGACAGGGTTTGGCGAGCAGTACTTC. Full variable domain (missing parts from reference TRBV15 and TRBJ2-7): DAMVIQNPRYQVTQFGKPVTLSCSQTLNHNVMYWYQQKSSQAPKLLFHYYDKDFNNEADTPDNFQSRRPNTSFCFLDIRSPGLGDTAMYLCATSRKGTGFGEQYFGPGTRLTVT.

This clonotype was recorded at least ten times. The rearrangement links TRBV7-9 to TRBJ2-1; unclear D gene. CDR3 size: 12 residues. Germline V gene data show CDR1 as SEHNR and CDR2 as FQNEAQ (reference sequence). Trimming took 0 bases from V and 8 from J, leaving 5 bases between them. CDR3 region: CASSLAAYEQFF. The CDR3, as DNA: TGTGCCAGCAGCTTAGCGGCCTATGAGCAGTTCTTC.

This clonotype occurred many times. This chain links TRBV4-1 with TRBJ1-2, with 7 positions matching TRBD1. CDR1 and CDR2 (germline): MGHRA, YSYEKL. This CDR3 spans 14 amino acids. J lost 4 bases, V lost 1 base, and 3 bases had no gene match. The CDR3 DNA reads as TGCGCCAGCAGCCAAGTGGGACAGCGCTATGGCTACACCTTC. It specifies CASSQVGQRYGYTF.

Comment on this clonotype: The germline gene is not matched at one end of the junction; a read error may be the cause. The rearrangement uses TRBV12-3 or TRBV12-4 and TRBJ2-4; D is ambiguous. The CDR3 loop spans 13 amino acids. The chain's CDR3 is CAGSLLAKNIQYF. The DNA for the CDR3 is TGTGCCGGCAGTTTACTAGCCAAAAACATTCAGTACTTC.

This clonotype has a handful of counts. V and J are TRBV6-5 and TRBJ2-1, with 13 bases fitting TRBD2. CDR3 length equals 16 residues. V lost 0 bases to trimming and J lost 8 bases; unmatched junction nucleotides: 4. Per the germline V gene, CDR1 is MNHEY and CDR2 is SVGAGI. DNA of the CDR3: TGTGCCAGCAGTTACTCGATACTAGCGGGAGGGTATGAGCAGTTCTTC. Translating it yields CASSYSILAGGYEQFF.

The CDR3 reads CASSTLGAAKHNEQFF. CDR3 DNA: TGCGCCAGCAGCACCTTGGGGGCCGCCAAACACAATGAGCAGTTCTTC. The chain joins TRBV5-1 to TRBJ2-1, with TRBD1 as a possible D gene (6 bases). The CDR3 extends over 16 amino acids. CDR1 SGHRS and CDR2 YFSETQ come from the germline V gene. The V gene lost 4 bases and the J gene lost 5 bases, with 19 bases spanning the gap. Together with reference TRBV5-1 and TRBJ2-1, the CDR3 gives the full variable domain: KAGVTQTPRYLIKTRGQQVTLSCSPISGHRSVSWYQQTPGQGLQFLFEYFSETQRNKGNFPGRFSGRQFSNSRSEMNVSTLELGDSALYLCASSTLGAAKHNEQFFGPGTRLTVL.

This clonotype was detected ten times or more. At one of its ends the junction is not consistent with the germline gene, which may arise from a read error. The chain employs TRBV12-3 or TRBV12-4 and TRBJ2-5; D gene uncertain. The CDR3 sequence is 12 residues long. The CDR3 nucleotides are TGCGCCAGCAGCTTTTTGGAAGAGACCCAGTACTTC. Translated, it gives CASSFLEETQYF.

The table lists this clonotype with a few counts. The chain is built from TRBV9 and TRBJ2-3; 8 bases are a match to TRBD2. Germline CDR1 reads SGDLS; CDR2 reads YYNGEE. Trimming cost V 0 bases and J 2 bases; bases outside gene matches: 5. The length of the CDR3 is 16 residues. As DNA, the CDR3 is TGTGCCAGCAGCGTAGAAGCTAGCGGGCACACAGATACGCAGTATTTT. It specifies CASSVEASGHTDTQYF.

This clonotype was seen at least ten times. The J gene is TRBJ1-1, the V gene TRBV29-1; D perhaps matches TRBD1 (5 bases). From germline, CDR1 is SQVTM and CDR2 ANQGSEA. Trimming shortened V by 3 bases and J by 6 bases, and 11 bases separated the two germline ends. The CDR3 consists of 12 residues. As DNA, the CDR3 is TGCAGCGTTGAGGGGGGGTCCCCTGAAGCTTTCTTT. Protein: CSVEGGSPEAFF.

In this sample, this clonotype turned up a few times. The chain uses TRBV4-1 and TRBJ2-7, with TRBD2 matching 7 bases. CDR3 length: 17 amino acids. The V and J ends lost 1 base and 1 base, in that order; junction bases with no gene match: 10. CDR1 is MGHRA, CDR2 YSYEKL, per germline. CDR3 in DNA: TGCGCCAGCAGCCAAGCAGGAGGCGGGGGAAATTCCTACGAGCAGTACTTC. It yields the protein CASSQAGGGGNSYEQYF.

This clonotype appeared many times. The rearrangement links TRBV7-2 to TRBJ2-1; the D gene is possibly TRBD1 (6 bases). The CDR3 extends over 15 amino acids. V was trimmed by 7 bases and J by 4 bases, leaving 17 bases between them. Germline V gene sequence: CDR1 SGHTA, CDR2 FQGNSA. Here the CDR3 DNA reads TGTGCCAGCACCTCGGGGACACTCTTATACAATGAGCAGTTCTTC. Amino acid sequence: CASTSGTLLYNEQFF.

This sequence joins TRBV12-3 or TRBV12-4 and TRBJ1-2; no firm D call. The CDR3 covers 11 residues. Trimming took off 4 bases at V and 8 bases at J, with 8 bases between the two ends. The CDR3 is CASSWQNGYTF. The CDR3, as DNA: TGTGCCAGCAGTTGGCAGAACGGCTACACCTTC.

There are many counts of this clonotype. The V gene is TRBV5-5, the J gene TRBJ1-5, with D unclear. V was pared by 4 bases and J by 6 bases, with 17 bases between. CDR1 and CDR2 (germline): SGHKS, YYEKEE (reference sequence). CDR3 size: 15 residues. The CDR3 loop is CASSPGVLSGQPQHF. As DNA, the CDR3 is TGTGCCAGCAGCCCGGGAGTGCTTTCGGGTCAGCCCCAGCATTTT.

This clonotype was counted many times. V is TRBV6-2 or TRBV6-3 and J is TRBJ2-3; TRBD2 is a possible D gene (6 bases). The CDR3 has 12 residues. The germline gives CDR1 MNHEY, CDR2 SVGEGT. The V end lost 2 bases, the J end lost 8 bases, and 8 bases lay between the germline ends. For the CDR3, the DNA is TGTGCCAGCAGTTACAGGGGAGGTACGCAGTATTTT. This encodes CASSYRGGTQYF.

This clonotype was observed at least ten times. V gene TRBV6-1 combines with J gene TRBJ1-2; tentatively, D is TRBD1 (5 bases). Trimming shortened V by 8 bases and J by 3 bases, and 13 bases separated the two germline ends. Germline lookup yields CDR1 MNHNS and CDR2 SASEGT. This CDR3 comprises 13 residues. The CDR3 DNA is TGTGCCAGCCTAAACACGGGGGACTATGGCTACACCTTC. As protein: CASLNTGDYGYTF.

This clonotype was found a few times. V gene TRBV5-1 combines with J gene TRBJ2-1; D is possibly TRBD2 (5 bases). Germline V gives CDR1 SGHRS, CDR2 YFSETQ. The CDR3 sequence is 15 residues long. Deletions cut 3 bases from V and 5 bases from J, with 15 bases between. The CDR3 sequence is CASSSSGKENNEQFF. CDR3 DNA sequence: TGCGCCAGCAGCTCCTCCGGGAAAGAAAACAATGAGCAGTTCTTC. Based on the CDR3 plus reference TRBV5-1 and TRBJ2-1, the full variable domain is KAGVTQTPRYLIKTRGQQVTLSCSPISGHRSVSWYQQTPGQGLQFLFEYFSETQRNKGNFPGRFSGRQFSNSRSEMNVSTLELGDSALYLCASSSSGKENNEQFFGPGTRLTVL.

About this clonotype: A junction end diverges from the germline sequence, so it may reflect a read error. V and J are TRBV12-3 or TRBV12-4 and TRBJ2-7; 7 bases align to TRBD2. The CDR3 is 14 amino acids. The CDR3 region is CASSLWDGRSEQHF. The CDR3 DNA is TGTGCCAGCAGTCTTTGGGACGGGAGGAGCGAGCAGCACTTC.

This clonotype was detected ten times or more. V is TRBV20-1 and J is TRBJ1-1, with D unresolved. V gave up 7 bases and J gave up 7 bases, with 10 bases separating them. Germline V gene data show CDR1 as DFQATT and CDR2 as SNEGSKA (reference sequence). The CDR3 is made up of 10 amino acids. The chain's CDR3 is CSVPDGEAFF. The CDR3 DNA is TGCAGTGTTCCGGACGGTGAAGCTTTCTTT.

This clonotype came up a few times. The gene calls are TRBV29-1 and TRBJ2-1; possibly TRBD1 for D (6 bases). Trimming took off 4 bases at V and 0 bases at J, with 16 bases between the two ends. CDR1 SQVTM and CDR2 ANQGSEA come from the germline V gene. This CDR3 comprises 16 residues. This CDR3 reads CSVVGSTQGSYNEQFF. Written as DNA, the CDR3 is TGCAGCGTTGTAGGGAGCACACAGGGCTCCTACAATGAGCAGTTCTTC.

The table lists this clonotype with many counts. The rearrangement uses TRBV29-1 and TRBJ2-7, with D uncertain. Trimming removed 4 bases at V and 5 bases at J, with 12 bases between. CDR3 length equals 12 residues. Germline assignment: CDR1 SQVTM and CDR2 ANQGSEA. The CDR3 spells CSVVGESDEQYF. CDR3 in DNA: TGCAGCGTTGTGGGTGAGAGTGACGAGCAGTACTTC.

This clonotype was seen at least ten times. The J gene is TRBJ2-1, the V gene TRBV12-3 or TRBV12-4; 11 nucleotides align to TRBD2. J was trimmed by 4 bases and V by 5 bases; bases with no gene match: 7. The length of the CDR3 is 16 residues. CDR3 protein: CASSGTSGTIYNEQFF. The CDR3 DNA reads TGTGCCAGCAGTGGGACTAGCGGAACTATTTACAATGAGCAGTTCTTC.

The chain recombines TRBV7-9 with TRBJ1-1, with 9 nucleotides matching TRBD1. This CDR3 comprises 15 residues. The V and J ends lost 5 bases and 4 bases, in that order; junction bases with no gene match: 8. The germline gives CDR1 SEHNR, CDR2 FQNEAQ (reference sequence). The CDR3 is CASSEPGQGTTEAFF. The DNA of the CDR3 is TGTGCCAGCAGCGAGCCGGGACAGGGCACCACTGAAGCTTTCTTT.